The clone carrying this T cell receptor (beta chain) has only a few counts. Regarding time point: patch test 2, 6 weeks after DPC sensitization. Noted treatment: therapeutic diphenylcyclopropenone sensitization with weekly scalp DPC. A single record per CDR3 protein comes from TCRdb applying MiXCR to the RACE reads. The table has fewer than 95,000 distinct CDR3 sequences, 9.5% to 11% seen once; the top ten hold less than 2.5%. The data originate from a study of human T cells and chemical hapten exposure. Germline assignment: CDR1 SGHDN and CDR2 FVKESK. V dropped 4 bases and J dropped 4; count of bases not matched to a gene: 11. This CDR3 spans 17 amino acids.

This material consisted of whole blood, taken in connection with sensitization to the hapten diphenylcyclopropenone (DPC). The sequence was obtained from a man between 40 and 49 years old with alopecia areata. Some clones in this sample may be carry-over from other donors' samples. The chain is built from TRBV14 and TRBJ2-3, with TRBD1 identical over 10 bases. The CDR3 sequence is CASSLLPGQGLPDTQYF. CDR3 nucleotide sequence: TGTGCCAGCAGCCTACTTCCGGGACAGGGGCTTCCAGATACGCAGTATTTT. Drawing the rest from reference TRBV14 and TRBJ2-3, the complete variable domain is EAGVTQFPSHSVIEKGQTVTLRCDPISGHDNLYWYRRVMGKEIKFLLHFVKESKQDESGMPNNRFLAERTGGTYSTLKVQPAELEDSGVYFCASSLLPGQGLPDTQYFGPGTRLTVL.